This TCR beta chain was documented in a study of blood T cell repertoires in COVID-19. Study in general: The analysed material was cDNA or gDNA that came from T cells, B-cell-depleted T cells, or PBMCs.

Original handling: Amplified reference gene primers provided the basis for estimating nucleated cell counts. TCRdb's table, derived via immunoSEQ multiplex PCR, lists solely in-frame clones and lacks some. D and trimming were read from the DNA, whereas the V and J calls and clone size are those reported in that table. The data show roughly 200,000 clones, 80% to 90% seen once. With 4 bases clipped from V and 0 bases from J, the junction kept 4 bases outside the gene matches. The CDR3 totals 14 residues. In germline, CDR1 is SGHKS, CDR2 YYEKEE (reference sequence). Sequenced: PBMCs or T cells enriched from blood (not recorded which). The sequence came from a middle-aged woman with acute COVID-19. V gene TRBV5-5 combines with J gene TRBJ2-7; 7 nucleotides line up with TRBD1. DNA of the CDR3: TGTGCCAGCAGCCGACAGGGCCTCTCCTACGAGCAGTACTTC. This encodes CASSRQGLSYEQYF.